Presented here are 28 T cell receptor beta chains from one specimen sequenced in a study of OX40 agonist ivuxolimab in advanced cancers. Generated by immunoSEQ multiplex PCR, the TCRdb table keeps only in-frame clones and is missing some. The profile shows some 130,000 clones, around 93% of them singletons. The sample in question was CD4+ or CD8+ T cells sorted from blood, obtained in a trial of the OX40 agonist ivuxolimab. The origin of the receptors is an adult with an advanced solid tumor such as melanoma, head and neck, liver or kidney cancer.

The CDR3 coding sequence is TGTGCCAGCAGTACCCAGGCAGGCAACTATGGCTACACCTTC. Protein sequence: CASSTQAGNYGYTF. V gene TRBV6-6 combines with J gene TRBJ1-2, with unresolved D. The CDR3 sequence is 14 residues long. CDR1 and CDR2 from the germline V gene are MNHNY and SVGAGI (reference sequence). Trimming cost V 5 bases and J 2 bases, with 12 bases left between them.

Worth noting for this clone: Distinct nucleotide sequences in the sample also encode this CDR3. The genes are TRBV19 and TRBJ1-6; the D gene is possibly TRBD1 (6 bases). The CDR3 extends over 14 amino acids. Trimming removed 10 bases from V and 7 bases from J, with 17 bases in between. Germline V CDR1 and CDR2: LNHDA, SQIVND (reference sequence). As DNA, the CDR3 is TGTGCCACCAATGGGGGGCAAGGGAATTCACCCCTCCACTTT. This encodes CATNGGQGNSPLHF.

As for this clone: Because the CDR3's place on the DNA is in doubt, the DNA is left out and the CDR3 is given as listed by TCRdb. This chain uses TRBV5-4 with TRBJ2-3; the D call TRBD2 from the table was never checked on the DNA. The CDR3 sequence runs 13 residues, both termini included. Germline CDR1 reads SGHNT; CDR2 reads YYREEE (reference sequence). CDR3: CASSFGSGTAEYF.

V gene TRBV5-1 combines with J gene TRBJ2-1; 7 positions match TRBD1. This CDR3 spans 15 amino acids. Per the germline V gene, CDR1 is SGHRS and CDR2 is YFSETQ. V was pared by 4 bases and J by 3 bases, with 7 bases of the junction left unmatched. The CDR3 DNA follows: TGCGCCAGCAGCCAGGGGGACCCTTTCTACAATGAGCAGTTCTTC. Its translation is CASSQGDPFYNEQFF.

The rearrangement uses TRBV5-1 and TRBJ2-7; D call uncertain. CDR3 length: 11 amino acids. Germline CDR1 is SGHRS and CDR2 is YFSETQ. Trimming took 5 bases from V and 0 from J, leaving 3 bases between them. CDR3 residues: CASRVSYEQYF. The CDR3 DNA reads TGCGCCAGCAGGGTCTCCTACGAGCAGTACTTC.

The V gene is TRBV9, the J gene TRBJ2-5; D remains ambiguous. The germline V and J ends were trimmed by 0 bases and 2 bases, with 17 bases remaining between them. The CDR3 has 17 residues. CDR1 is SGDLS and CDR2 is YYNGEE in the germline V gene. The CDR3: CASSVGPPSTIQETQYF. The CDR3 DNA follows: TGTGCCAGCAGCGTAGGCCCCCCTTCAACTATACAAGAGACCCAGTACTTC. The full variable domain, in which reference TRBV9 and TRBJ2-5 provide the parts outside the CDR3, is DSGVTQTPKHLITATGQRVTLRCSPRSGDLSVYWYQQSLDQGLQFLIQYYNGEERAKGNILERFSAQQFPDLHSELNLSSLELGDSALYFCASSVGPPSTIQETQYFGPGTRLLVL.

The chain has TRBV2 and TRBJ1-4; 9 positions agree with TRBD1. Germline-derived CDR1 and CDR2 are SNHLY and FYNNEI. With 4 bases clipped from V and 8 bases from J, the junction kept 8 bases outside the gene matches. This CDR3 is 15 amino acids long. The DNA for the CDR3 is TGTGCCAGCAGTGCGGACAGGGGAGCGGAAGAAAAACTGTTTTTT. It codes for CASSADRGAEEKLFF.

The V gene is TRBV7-2, the J gene TRBJ1-6; D is ambiguous. Looked up from germline, CDR1 is SGHTA and CDR2 is FQGNSA. Trimming removed 4 bases from V and 7 bases from J, with 8 bases in between. This CDR3 has 13 amino acids. CDR3: CASSSNPNSPLHF. CDR3 coding DNA: TGTGCCAGCAGCTCGAATCCGAATTCACCCCTCCACTTT. The variable domain in full, completed from reference TRBV7-2 and TRBJ1-6, reads GAGVSQSPSNKVTEKGKDVELRCDPISGHTALYWYRQSLGQGLEFLIYFQGNSAPDKSGLPSDRFSAERTGGSVSTLTIQRTQQEDSAVYLCASSSNPNSPLHFGNGTRLTVT.

The chain recombines TRBV27 with TRBJ2-7, with TRBD1 matching 9 bases. Germline lookup yields CDR1 MNHEY and CDR2 SMNVEV (reference sequence). The CDR3 runs 15 residues. J lost 5 bases, V lost 5 bases, and 10 bases had no gene match. The CDR3: CASSAGTGNFHEQYF. The CDR3 DNA sequence: TGTGCCAGCAGTGCCGGGACAGGGAACTTCCACGAGCAGTACTTC.

The V and J genes are TRBV28 and TRBJ1-1; D gene unclear. The germline V gene encodes CDR1 MDHEN and CDR2 SYDVKM. V was trimmed by 6 bases and J by 1 base, leaving 18 bases between them. The CDR3 has 16 residues. For the CDR3, the DNA is TGTGCCAGCAGGGGTGGGGTAGGGAGTGGGAACACTGAAGCTTTCTTT. This gives the protein CASRGGVGSGNTEAFF.

The V and J genes are TRBV9 and TRBJ2-2; TRBD2 aligns across 9 bases. CDR1 SGDLS and CDR2 YYNGEE come from the germline V gene. V gave up 0 bases and J gave up 3 bases; unmatched junction bases: 3. The CDR3 extends over 16 amino acids. This CDR3 is CASSVASGVDTGELFF. As DNA, the CDR3 is TGTGCCAGCAGCGTAGCTAGCGGGGTGGACACCGGGGAGCTGTTTTTT.

The V gene is TRBV12-5, the J gene TRBJ2-5; 9 nucleotides agree with TRBD1. V shed 7 bases and J 5 bases; nucleotides not matched to a gene: 11. CDR1 is LGHNT, CDR2 FRNRAP, per germline. The CDR3 has 15 amino acids. CDR3 sequence: CASVQLTGGLETQYF. CDR3 in DNA: TGTGCTAGTGTCCAATTGACAGGGGGTCTGGAGACCCAGTACTTC.

The DNA of the CDR3 is TGTGCCAGCAGCTCCAGGGGGTTAGTCTACGAGCAGTACTTC. Its translation: CASSSRGLVYEQYF. The chain carries TRBV7-2 and TRBJ2-7, with TRBD1 matching over 7 bases. The trim removed 4 bases at V and 3 bases at J, leaving 6 bases unmatched. In germline, CDR1 is SGHTA, CDR2 FQGNSA. This CDR3 has 14 residues.

The rearrangement links TRBV29-1 to TRBJ1-2, with D possibly being TRBD1 (6 bases). V lost 7 bases, J lost 6 bases, and 18 bases lay in between. Germline V gives CDR1 SQVTM, CDR2 ANQGSEA. The CDR3 contains 13 residues. CDR3 nucleotide sequence: TGCAGCGCCCAAGGGGGGCTCGGGGATGGCTACACCTTC. Amino acid sequence: CSAQGGLGDGYTF.

The V gene is TRBV7-2, the J gene TRBJ2-7, with D maybe TRBD2 (6 bases). Germline CDR1 and CDR2: SGHTA and FQGNSA. The CDR3 covers 15 residues. The V end lost 5 bases, the J end lost 4 bases, and 18 bases lay between the germline ends. The chain's CDR3 is CASSLGDGGLYEQYF. The CDR3 DNA follows: TGTGCCAGCAGCCTAGGGGACGGGGGTTTGTACGAGCAGTACTTC.

The J gene is TRBJ2-7, the V gene TRBV21-1. TRBV21-1 is shown as a pseudogene. This CDR3 is 13 amino acids long. The CDR3 DNA follows: TGTGCCAGCAACCCGGGACCCCCGTACGAGCAGTACTTC. As protein: CASNPGPPYEQYF.

The chain employs TRBV5-4 and TRBJ2-7; 10 positions agree with TRBD2. The CDR3 runs 15 residues. CDR1 and CDR2 (germline): SGHNT, YYREEE (reference sequence). V shed 4 bases and J 7 bases; nucleotides not matched to a gene: 11. CDR3 protein: CASSPAGTSDGEQYF. In DNA, the CDR3 is TGTGCCAGCAGCCCGGCCGGGACTAGCGATGGGGAGCAGTACTTC.

This clone came up once. The chain recombines TRBV14 with TRBJ1-1; no clear D gene. Germline assignment: CDR1 SGHDN and CDR2 FVKESK. V lost 5 bases to trimming and J lost 7 bases, with 8 bases between them. The CDR3 has 11 residues. This chain's CDR3 is CASSLVNEAFF. The DNA for the CDR3 is TGTGCCAGCAGCTTGGTCAATGAAGCTTTCTTT.

J is TRBJ2-3 and V is TRBV4-2, with D perhaps TRBD1 or TRBD2 (6 bases each). Trimming took 5 bases from V and 0 from J, leaving 15 bases between them. CDR3 length: 16 residues. CDR1 and CDR2 from the germline V gene are LGHNA and YNFKEQ. This chain's CDR3 is CASSEQGLPSTDTQYF. CDR3 DNA: TGTGCCAGCAGCGAACAGGGACTCCCTAGCACAGATACGCAGTATTTT.

This clone was seen just once. The chain employs TRBV7-9 and TRBJ2-1, with 11 bases fitting TRBD1. Unmatched junction bases numbered 4, after V lost 3 bases and J lost 6 bases. The CDR3 loop spans 15 amino acids. The germline V gene has CDR1 SEHNR and CDR2 FQNEAQ (reference sequence). The CDR3 DNA follows: TGTGCCAGCAGCTTTGGACAGGGGGCCGGCAATGAGCAGTTCTTC. It codes for CASSFGQGAGNEQFF.

This sequence joins TRBV7-2 and TRBJ1-5; D is unclear. Germline CDR1 is SGHTA and CDR2 is FQGNSA. The CDR3 totals 13 residues. The V end was cut by 0 bases, the J end by 5 bases, with 5 bases between. This chain's CDR3 is CASSLATYQPQHF. The CDR3 DNA reads TGTGCCAGCAGCTTAGCGACCTATCAGCCCCAGCATTTT.

V gene TRBV18 combines with J gene TRBJ1-4; TRBD1 is a possible D gene (5 bases). With 6 bases removed from V and 10 bases from J, the gap between germline ends came to 15 bases. This CDR3 contains 13 residues. The germline V gene encodes CDR1 KGHSH and CDR2 LQKENI. The CDR3 DNA is TGTGCCAGCTCCAGCAGGGAGGTGGGAAAACTGTTTTTT. Protein: CASSSREVGKLFF.

The genes are TRBV10-1 and TRBJ1-5; unclear D gene. The V end lost 6 bases, the J end lost 2 bases, and 17 bases lay between the germline ends. The CDR3 extends over 16 amino acids. CDR1 and CDR2 from the germline V gene are WNHNN and SYGVQD (reference sequence). The CDR3 bases are TGCGCCAGCAGGACCCCGGGCCTGGTGGGCAATCAGCCCCAGCATTTT. Translated: CASRTPGLVGNQPQHF.

The V and J genes are TRBV6-6 and TRBJ2-1; possibly TRBD1 or TRBD2 for D (5 bases each). CDR3 length equals 11 residues. Germline CDR1 reads MNHNY; CDR2 reads SVGAGI (reference sequence). V gave up 6 bases and J gave up 15 bases, with 15 bases separating them. CDR3 sequence: CASRTGTGGFF. The DNA of the CDR3 is TGTGCCAGCAGAACCGGGACCGGAGGGTTCTTC.

The rearrangement uses TRBV6-5 and TRBJ2-2, with TRBD1 identical over 8 bases. The CDR3 runs to 16 residues. V was pared by 2 bases and J by 5 bases, with 7 bases of the junction left unmatched. Germline-derived CDR1 and CDR2 are MNHEY and SVGAGI. As DNA, the CDR3 is TGTGCCAGCAGTTACCCCGACAGGGGCCGGACCGGGGAGCTGTTTTTT. This sequence encodes CASSYPDRGRTGELFF.

The chain has TRBV7-2 and TRBJ1-2, with a tentative D call TRBD1 (5 bases). Germline CDR1 reads SGHTA; CDR2 reads FQGNSA. The CDR3 has 13 residues. Trimming cost V 3 bases and J 8 bases, with 13 bases left between them. DNA of the CDR3: TGTGCCAGCAGCTTGTTCCAGGGTGAAGGCTACACCTTC. This encodes CASSLFQGEGYTF.

The V and J genes are TRBV5-4 and TRBJ2-7; D is ambiguous. This CDR3 contains 13 residues. Trimming removed 9 bases from V and 0 bases from J, with 13 bases in between. Germline CDR1 SGHNT, CDR2 YYREEE (reference sequence). CDR3 bases: TGTGCCACCTTCTCATGGCCCTCCTACGAGCAGTACTTC. This encodes CATFSWPSYEQYF.

The gene calls are TRBV9 and TRBJ2-7, with 8 positions matching TRBD1. Germline V gene data show CDR1 as SGDLS and CDR2 as YYNGEE. V lost 3 bases to trimming and J lost 0 bases; unmatched junction nucleotides: 5. CDR3 size: 15 residues. CDR3 loop: CASSAKGQASYEQYF. CDR3 bases: TGTGCCAGCAGCGCAAAGGGACAGGCCTCCTACGAGCAGTACTTC.